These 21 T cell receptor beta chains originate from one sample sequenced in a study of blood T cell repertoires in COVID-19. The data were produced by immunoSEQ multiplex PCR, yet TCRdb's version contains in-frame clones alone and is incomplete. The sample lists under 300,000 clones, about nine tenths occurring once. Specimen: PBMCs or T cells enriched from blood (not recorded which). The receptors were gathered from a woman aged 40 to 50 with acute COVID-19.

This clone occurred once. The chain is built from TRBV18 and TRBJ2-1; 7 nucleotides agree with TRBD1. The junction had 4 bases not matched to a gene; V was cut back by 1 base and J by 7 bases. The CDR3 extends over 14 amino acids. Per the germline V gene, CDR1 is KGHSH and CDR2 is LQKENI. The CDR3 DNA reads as TGTGCCAGCTCACCACAGGGGGCGCGTAATGAGCAGTTCTTC. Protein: CASSPQGARNEQFF.

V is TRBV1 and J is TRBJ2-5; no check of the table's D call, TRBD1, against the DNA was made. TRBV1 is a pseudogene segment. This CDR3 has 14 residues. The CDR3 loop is CTSSQDWGTETQYF. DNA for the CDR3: TGCACCAGCAGCCAAGATTGGGGCACAGAGACCCAGTACTTC.

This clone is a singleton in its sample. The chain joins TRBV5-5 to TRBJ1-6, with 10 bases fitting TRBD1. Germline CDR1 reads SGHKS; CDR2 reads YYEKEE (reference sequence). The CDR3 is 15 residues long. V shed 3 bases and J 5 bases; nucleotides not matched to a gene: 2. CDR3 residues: CASSWGTGDNSPLHF. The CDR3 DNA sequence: TGTGCCAGCAGCTGGGGGACAGGGGATAATTCACCCCTCCACTTT.

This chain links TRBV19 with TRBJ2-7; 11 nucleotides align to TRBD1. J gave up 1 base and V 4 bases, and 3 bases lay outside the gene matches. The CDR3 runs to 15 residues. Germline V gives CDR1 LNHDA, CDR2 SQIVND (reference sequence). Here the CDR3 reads CASSKWDRGSYEQYF. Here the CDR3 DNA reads TGTGCCAGTAGTAAGTGGGACAGGGGGTCCTACGAGCAGTACTTC.

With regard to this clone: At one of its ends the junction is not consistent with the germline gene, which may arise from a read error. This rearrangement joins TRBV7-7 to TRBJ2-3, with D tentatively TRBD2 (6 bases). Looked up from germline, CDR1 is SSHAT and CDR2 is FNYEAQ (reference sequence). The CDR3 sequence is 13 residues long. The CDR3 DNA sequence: TGTGCTAGCAGCTTAGCCCGGGGGGATACGCAGTATTTT. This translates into CASSLARGDTQYF.

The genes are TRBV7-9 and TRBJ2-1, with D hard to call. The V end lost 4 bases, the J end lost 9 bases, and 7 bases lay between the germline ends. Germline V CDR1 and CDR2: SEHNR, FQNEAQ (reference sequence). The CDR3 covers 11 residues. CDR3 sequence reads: CASSSGGEQFF. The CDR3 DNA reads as TGTGCCAGCAGCTCCGGTGGTGAGCAGTTCTTC.

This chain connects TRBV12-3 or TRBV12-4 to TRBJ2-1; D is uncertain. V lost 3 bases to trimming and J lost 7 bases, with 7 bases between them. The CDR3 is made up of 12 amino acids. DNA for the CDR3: TGTGCCAGCAGTTTCGTGGAGAATGAGCAGTTCTTC. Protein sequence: CASSFVENEQFF.

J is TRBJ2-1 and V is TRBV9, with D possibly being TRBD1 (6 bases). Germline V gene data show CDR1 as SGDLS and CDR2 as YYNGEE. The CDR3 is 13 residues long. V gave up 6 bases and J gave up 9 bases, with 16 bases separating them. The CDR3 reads CASTDRGTGEQFF. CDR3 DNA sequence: TGTGCCAGCACCGATAGGGGGACGGGTGAGCAGTTCTTC.

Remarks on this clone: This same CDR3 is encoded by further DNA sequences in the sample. Here the CDR3 reads CASSVSRGQETQYF. The CDR3 DNA reads TGTGCCAGCAGCGTATCGCGGGGACAAGAGACCCAGTACTTC. The chain couples TRBV9 to TRBJ2-5; maybe TRBD2 (6 bases). The CDR3 spans 14 residues. The V and J ends lost 1 base and 2 bases respectively, with 9 bases between them. Germline V gives CDR1 SGDLS, CDR2 YYNGEE.

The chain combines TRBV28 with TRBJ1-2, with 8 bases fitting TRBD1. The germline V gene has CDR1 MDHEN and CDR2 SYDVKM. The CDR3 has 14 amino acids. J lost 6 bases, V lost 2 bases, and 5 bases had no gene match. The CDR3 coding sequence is TGTGCCAGCAGTTTAGGACAGGGTCGGGATGGCTACACCTTC. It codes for CASSLGQGRDGYTF.

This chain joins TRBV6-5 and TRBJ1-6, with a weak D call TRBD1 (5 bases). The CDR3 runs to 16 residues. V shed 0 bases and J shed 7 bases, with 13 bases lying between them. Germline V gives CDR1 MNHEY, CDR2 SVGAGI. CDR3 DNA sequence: TGTGCCAGCAGTTACTCGGGTCCAGGGTCCAATTCACCCCTCCACTTT. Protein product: CASSYSGPGSNSPLHF.

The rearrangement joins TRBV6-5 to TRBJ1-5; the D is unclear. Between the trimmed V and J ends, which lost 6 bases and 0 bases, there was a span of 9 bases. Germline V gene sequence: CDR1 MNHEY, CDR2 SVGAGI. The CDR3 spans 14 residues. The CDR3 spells CASSQTHSNQPQHF. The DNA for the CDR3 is TGTGCCAGCAGCCAGACACATAGCAATCAGCCCCAGCATTTT.

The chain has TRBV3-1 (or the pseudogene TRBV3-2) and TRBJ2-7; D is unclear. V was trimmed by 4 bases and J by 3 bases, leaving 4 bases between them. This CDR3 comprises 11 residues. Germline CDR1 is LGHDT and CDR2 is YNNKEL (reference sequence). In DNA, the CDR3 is TGTGCCAGCAGCCTCGGCTACGAGCAGTACTTC. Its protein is CASSLGYEQYF.

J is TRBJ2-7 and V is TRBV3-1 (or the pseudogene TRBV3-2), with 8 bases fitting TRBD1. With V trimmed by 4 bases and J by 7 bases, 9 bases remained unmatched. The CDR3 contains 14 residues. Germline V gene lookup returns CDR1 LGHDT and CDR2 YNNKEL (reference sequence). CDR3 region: CASSPYRGLDEQYF. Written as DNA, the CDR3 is TGTGCCAGCAGCCCCTACAGGGGGTTAGATGAGCAGTACTTC.

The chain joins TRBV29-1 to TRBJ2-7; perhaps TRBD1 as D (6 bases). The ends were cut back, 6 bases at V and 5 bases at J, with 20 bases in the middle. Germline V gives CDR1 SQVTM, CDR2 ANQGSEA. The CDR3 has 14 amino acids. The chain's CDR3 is CSVRGNGATDEQYF. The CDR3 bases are TGCAGCGTGAGGGGGAACGGGGCAACGGACGAGCAGTACTTC.

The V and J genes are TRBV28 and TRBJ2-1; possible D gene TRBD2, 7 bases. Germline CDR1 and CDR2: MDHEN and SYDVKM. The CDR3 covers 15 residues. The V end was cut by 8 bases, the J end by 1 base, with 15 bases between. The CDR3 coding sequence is TGTGCCAGCTCTGACGGGGGGCTTTCCTACAATGAGCAGTTCTTC. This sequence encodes CASSDGGLSYNEQFF.

CDR3 bases: TGTGCCAGCAGCCCAAGGGGAGGGAGCGGTGAAAAACTGTTTTTT. It codes for CASSPRGGSGEKLFF. This chain links TRBV7-2 with TRBJ1-4, with D possibly matching TRBD1 (5 bases). V was clipped by 5 bases and J by 7 bases, with 17 bases between them. The CDR3 runs to 15 residues. Germline CDR1 is SGHTA and CDR2 is FQGNSA.

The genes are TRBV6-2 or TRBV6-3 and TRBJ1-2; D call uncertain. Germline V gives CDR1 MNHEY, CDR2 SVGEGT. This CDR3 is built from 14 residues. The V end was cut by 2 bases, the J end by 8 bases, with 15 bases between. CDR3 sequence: CASSYVGISGGYTF. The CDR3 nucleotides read TGTGCCAGCAGTTACGTCGGGATATCTGGGGGCTACACCTTC.

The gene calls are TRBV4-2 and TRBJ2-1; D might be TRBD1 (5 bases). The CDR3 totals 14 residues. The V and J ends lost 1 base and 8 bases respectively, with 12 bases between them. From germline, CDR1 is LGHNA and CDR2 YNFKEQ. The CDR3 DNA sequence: TGTGCCAGCAGCCAAGGGGGCCTTACCGATGAGCAGTTCTTC. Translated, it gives CASSQGGLTDEQFF.

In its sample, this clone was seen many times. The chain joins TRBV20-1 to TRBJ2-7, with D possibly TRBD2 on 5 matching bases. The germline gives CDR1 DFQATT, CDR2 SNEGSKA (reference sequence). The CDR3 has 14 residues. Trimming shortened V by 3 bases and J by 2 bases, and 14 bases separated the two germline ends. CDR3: CSASMPDGTYEQYF. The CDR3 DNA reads TGCAGTGCTAGTATGCCGGACGGGACCTACGAGCAGTACTTC.

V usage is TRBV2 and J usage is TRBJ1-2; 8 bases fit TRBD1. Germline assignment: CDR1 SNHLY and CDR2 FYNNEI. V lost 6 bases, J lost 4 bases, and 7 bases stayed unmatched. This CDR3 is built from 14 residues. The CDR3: CASRGSRGLYGYTF. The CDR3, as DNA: TGTGCCAGCAGGGGGAGCAGGGGGCTCTATGGCTACACCTTC.